The following is a TCR beta chain sequence with its context. What it binds is not known. This sample is part of a study of T cell responses to AZD1222 COVID-19 vaccine. TCRdb's copy holds only in-frame clones and misses some; the assay was immunoSEQ multiplex PCR. The sample has 120,000 to 150,000 clones; about 91% are singletons. General study points: There were repertoire samples only from the period after the peak T cell response. Recipients of two AZD1222 doses showed rising Spike-specific TCR breadth and depth. White British ancestry dominated among donors, who included more females, and clonal diversity was possibly underestimated.

The clonotype comes from an adult in good health. The material was peripheral blood, obtained on day 0 of AZD1222 vaccination.

The DNA of the CDR3 is TGTGCCAGCAGCCGTGGGTCCTCCTCTGGGGCCAACGTCCTGACTTTC. The encoded protein is CASSRGSSSGANVLTF. The chain joins TRBV7-6 to TRBJ2-6; D gene unclear. CDR1 and CDR2 (germline): SGHVS, FNYEAQ. The CDR3 consists of 16 residues. The V end lost 5 bases, the J end lost 0 bases, and 11 bases lay between the germline ends.